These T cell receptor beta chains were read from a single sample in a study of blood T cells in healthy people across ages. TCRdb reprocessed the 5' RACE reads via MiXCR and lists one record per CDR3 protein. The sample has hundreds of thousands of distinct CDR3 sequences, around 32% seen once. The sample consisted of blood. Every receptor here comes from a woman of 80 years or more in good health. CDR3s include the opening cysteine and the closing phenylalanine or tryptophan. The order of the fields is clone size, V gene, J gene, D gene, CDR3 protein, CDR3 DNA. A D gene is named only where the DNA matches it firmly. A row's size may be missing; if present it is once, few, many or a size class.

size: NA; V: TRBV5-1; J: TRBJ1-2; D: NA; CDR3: CASSLTGDGCTF; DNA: TGCGCCAGCAGCTTGACCGGGGATGGCTGCACCTTC
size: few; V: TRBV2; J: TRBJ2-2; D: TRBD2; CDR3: CASSETSAMGGELFF; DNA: TGTGCCAGCAGTGAAACTAGCGCGATGGGTGGGGAGCTGTTTTTT
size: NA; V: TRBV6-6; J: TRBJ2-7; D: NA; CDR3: CASSSGNAGLHEQYF; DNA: TGTGCCAGCAGTTCCGGGAATGCGGGATTGCACGAGCAGTACTTC
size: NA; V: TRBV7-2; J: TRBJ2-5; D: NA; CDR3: CASSSLWEFETQYF; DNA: TGTGCCAGCAGCTCTCTTTGGGAATTCGAGACCCAGTACTTC
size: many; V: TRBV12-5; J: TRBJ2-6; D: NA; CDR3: CASGLVGASSGANVLTF; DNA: TGTGCTAGTGGTTTGGTAGGGGCCAGCTCTGGGGCCAACGTCCTGACTTTC
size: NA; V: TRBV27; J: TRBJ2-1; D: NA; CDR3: CASSLAFDEQFF; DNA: TGTGCCAGCAGTTTAGCATTTGATGAGCAGTTCTTC
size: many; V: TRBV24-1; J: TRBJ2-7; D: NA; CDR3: CATSDYRLDGPTYEQYF; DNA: TGTGCCACCAGTGATTACAGGCTCGACGGGCCAACCTACGAGCAGTACTTC
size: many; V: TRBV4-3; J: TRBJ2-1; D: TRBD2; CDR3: CASSQRIPSGGRSYNEQFF; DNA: TGCGCCAGCAGCCAAAGAATTCCTAGCGGGGGTAGATCCTACAATGAGCAGTTCTTC
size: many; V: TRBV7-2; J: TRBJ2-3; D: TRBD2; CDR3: CASTQGLAVTDTQYF; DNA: TGTGCCAGCACCCAAGGACTAGCGGTTACAGATACGCAGTATTTT
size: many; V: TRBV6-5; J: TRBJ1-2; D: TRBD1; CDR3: CASSTPIYDRELNYGYTF; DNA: TGTGCCAGCAGTACTCCTATCTATGACAGGGAACTCAACTATGGCTACACCTTC
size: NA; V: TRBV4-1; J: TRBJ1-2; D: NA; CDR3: CASSQGNSELYGYTF; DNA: TGCGCCAGCAGCCAAGGGAACAGCGAATTATATGGCTACACCTTC
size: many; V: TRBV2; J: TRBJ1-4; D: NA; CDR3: CASSLDGNEKLFF; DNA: TGTGCCAGCAGTTTGGACGGGAATGAAAAACTGTTTTTT
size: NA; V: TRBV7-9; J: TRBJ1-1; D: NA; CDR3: CASSPGSMNTGAFF; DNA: TGTGCCAGCAGCCCGGGATCCATGAACACTGGAGCTTTCTTT
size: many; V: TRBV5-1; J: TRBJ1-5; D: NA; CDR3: CASSLLGAVNQPQHF; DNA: TGCGCCAGCAGCTTGTTGGGGGCGGTCAATCAGCCCCAGCATTTT
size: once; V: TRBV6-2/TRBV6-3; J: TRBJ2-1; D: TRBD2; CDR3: CASRALVAGGAIILDEQFF; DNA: TGTGCCAGCAGGGCCTTGGTAGCGGGGGGAGCAATAATTCTCGATGAGCAGTTCTTC
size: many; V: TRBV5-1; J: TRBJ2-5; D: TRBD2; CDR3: CASSLVFRGVQETQYF; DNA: TGCGCCAGCAGCTTGGTTTTTCGGGGGGTCCAAGAGACCCAGTACTTC
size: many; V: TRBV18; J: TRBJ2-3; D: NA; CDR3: CASSPNPGAGRDTQYF; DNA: TGTGCCAGCTCACCCAACCCGGGAGCTGGCAGAGATACGCAGTATTTT
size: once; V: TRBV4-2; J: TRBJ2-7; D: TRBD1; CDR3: CASSQGTGEFGEQYF; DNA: TGTGCCAGCAGCCAAGGGACAGGGGAATTTGGCGAGCAGTACTTC
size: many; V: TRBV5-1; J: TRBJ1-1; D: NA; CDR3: CASSSGDIRPEAFF; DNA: TGCGCCAGCAGCTCCGGGGACATTCGGCCTGAAGCTTTCTTT
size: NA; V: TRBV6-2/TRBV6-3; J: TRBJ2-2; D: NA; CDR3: CASSYSRSSSGELFF; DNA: TGTGCCAGCAGTTACTCGAGATCCTCCTCCGGGGAGCTGTTTTTT
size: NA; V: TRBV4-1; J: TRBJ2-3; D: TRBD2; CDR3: CASSQVDTGGLATDTQYF; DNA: TGCGCCAGCAGCCAAGTGGACACGGGGGGACTAGCTACAGATACGCAGTATTTT
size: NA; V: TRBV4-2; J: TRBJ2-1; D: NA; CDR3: CASSQVQQGNEQFF; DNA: TGTGCCAGCAGCCAAGTACAACAGGGCAATGAGCAGTTCTTC
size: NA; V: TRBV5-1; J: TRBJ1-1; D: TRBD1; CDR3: CASSLQGEATEAFF; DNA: TGCGCCAGCAGCTTACAGGGGGAAGCGACTGAAGCTTTCTTT
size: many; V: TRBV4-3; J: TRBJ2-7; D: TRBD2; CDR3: CASSQDWSSGGYEQYF; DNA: TGCGCCAGCAGCCAAGATTGGTCGAGCGGGGGATACGAGCAGTACTTC
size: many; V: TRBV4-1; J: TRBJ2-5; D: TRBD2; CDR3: CASSQDLPGGPGETQYF; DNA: TGCGCCAGCAGCCAAGACCTGCCGGGGGGGCCGGGAGAGACCCAGTACTTC
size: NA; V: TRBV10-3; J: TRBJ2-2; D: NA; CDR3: CAISDRRYSGELFF; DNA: TGTGCCATCAGTGATAGGCGATACTCCGGGGAGCTGTTTTTT
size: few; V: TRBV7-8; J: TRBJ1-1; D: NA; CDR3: CASNSSGRLRDTEAFF; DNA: TGTGCCAGCAACTCGTCCGGGAGGCTAAGGGACACTGAAGCTTTCTTT
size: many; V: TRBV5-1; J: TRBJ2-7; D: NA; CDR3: CASSLKAGYVYEQYF; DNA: TGCGCCAGCAGCTTGAAGGCCGGGTACGTCTACGAGCAGTACTTC
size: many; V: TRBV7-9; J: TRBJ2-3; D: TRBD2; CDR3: CASSLRGAGVTDTQYF; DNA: TGTGCCAGCAGCCTTCGGGGAGCGGGGGTCACAGATACGCAGTATTTT
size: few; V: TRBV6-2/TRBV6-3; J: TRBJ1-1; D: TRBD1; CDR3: CASSSGQGVNTEAFF; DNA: TGTGCCAGCAGTTCAGGACAGGGAGTGAACACTGAAGCTTTCTTT
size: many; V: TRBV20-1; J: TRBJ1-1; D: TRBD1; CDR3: CSARDPRGGAEAFF; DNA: TGCAGTGCTAGAGATCCCAGGGGGGGAGCTGAAGCTTTCTTT
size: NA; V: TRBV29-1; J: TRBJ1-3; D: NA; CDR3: CSVGEGPSGNTIYF; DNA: TGCAGCGTTGGAGAAGGTCCCTCTGGAAACACCATATATTTT
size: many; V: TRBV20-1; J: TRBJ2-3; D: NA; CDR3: CSAKEVGRTDTQYF; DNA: TGCAGTGCTAAAGAGGTTGGGAGGACAGATACGCAGTATTTT
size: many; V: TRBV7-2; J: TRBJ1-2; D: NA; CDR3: CASSLDPGYYGYTF; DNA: TGTGCCAGCAGCTTAGATCCAGGCTACTATGGCTACACCTTC
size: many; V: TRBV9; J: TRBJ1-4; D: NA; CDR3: CASSATFGGADEKLFF; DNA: TGTGCCAGCAGCGCGACTTTCGGAGGGGCAGACGAAAAACTGTTTTTT
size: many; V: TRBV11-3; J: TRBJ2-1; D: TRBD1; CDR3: CASSYYRGTQQFF; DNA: TGTGCCAGCAGCTATTACAGGGGGACTCAGCAGTTCTTC
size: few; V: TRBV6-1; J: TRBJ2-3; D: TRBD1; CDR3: CASSEATGGAGTDTQYF; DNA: TGTGCCAGCAGTGAAGCTACAGGGGGCGCAGGGACAGATACGCAGTATTTT
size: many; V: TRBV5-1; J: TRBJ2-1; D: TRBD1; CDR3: CASSLTGGNEQFF; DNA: TGTGCCAGCAGTCTGACAGGGGGGAATGAGCAGTTCTTC
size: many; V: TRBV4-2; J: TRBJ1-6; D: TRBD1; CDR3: CASSHRTGETYNSPLHF; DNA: TGTGCCAGCAGCCATCGGACAGGGGAAACCTATAATTCACCCCTCCACTTT
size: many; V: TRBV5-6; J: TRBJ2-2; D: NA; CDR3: CASSFAGGTGELFF; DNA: TGTGCCAGCAGCTTCGCCGGGGGCACCGGGGAGCTGTTTTTT
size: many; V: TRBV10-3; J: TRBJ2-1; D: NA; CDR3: CATRGSGEHYNEQFF; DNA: TGTGCCACCCGAGGGTCCGGGGAGCACTACAATGAGCAGTTCTTC
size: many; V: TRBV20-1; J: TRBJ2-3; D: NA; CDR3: CSARGVSADTQYF; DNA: TGCAGTGCTAGGGGAGTGTCTGCAGATACGCAGTATTTT
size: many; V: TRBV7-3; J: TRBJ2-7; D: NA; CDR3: CASSLGVSGAEQYF; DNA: TGTGCCAGCAGCTTAGGTGTTTCTGGAGCCGAGCAGTACTTC
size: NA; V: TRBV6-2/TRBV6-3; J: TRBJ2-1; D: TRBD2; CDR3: CASSYGKIAGGAYNEQFF; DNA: TGTGCCAGCAGCTATGGAAAAATAGCGGGAGGGGCCTACAATGAGCAGTTCTTC
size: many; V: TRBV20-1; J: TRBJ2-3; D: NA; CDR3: CSAVTSRDTQYF; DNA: TGCAGTGCTGTCACCTCGCGGGATACGCAGTATTTT
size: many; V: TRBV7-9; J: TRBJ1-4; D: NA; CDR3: CASSSYIVTNEKLFF; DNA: TGTGCCAGCAGCTCCTACATCGTAACTAATGAAAAACTGTTTTTT
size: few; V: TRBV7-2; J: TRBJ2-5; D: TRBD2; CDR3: CASGGSKQETQYF; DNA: TGTGCCTCGGGAGGGTCGAAGCAAGAGACCCAGTACTTC
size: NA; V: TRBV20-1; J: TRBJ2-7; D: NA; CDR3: CSASKQGAYEQYF; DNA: TGCAGTGCTAGCAAACAGGGCGCCTACGAGCAGTACTTC
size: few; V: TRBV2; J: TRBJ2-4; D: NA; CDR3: CASIQGGAKNIQYF; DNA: TGTGCCAGCATCCAGGGGGGGGCCAAAAACATTCAGTACTTC